The clone carrying this T cell receptor (beta chain) turned up a few times. Its antigen is undetermined. This CDR3 has 14 residues. Germline CDR1 and CDR2: ENHRY and SYGVKD. J was trimmed by 7 bases and V by 6 bases; bases with no gene match: 4. This record belongs to a study of beta chain features in type 1 diabetes. TCRB transcripts that were expressed got sequenced, as all of the isolated RNA had been reverse transcribed. The method was immunoSEQ multiplex PCR; TCRdb's version includes in-frame clones alone and lacks a portion of them. The sample shows approximately 250,000 clones, around 15% of them seen only once. General observations from the study: Significant though moderate, a shortening of TCRB CDR3s appeared in all four CD4+ subsets of Type 1 diabetes patients.

The sample consisted of naive CD4+ T cells from blood. The TCR originated in a man aged 25-40 years with type 1 diabetes. The chain employs TRBV10-3 and TRBJ2-1; 12 bases line up with TRBD2. The CDR3 region is CAIRTSGRINEQFF. The CDR3 bases are TGTGCCATCAGGACTAGCGGGAGAATTAATGAGCAGTTCTTC.